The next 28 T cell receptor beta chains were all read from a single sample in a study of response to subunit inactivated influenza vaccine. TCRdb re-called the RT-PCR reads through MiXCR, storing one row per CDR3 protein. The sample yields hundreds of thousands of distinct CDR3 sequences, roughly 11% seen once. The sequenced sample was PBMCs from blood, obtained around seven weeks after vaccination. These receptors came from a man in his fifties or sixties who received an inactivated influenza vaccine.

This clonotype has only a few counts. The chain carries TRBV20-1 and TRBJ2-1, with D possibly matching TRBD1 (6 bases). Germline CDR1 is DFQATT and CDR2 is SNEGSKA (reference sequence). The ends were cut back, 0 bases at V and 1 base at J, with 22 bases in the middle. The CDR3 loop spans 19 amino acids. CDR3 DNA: TGCAGTGCTAGAGATAGCCTCAGGAGCAGGGGTTGGTCCTACAATGAGCAGTTCTTC. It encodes CSARDSLRSRGWSYNEQFF.

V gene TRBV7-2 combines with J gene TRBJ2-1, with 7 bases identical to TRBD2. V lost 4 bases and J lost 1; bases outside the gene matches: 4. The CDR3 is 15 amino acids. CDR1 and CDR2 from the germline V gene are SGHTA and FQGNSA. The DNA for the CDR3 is TGTGCCAGCAGCTCGGGACTACCTTCCTACAATGAGCAGTTCTTC. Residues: CASSSGLPSYNEQFF.

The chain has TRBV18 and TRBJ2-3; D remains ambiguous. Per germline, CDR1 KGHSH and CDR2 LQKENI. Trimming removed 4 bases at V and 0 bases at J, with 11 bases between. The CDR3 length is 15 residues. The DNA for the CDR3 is TGTGCCAGCTCACGACCTGAGTCTAGCACAGATACGCAGTATTTT. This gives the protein CASSRPESSTDTQYF.

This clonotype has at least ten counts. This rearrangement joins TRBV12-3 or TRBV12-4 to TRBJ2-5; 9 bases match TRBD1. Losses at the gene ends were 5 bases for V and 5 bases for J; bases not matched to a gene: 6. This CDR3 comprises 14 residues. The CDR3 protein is CASSRTGGQETQYF. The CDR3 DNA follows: TGTGCCAGCAGTCGCACAGGGGGCCAGGAGACCCAGTACTTC.

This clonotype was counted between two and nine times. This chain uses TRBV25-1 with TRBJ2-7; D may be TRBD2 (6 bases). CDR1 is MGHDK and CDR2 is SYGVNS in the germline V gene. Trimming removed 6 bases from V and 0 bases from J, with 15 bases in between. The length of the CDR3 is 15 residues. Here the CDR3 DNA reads TGTGCCAGCAGCCGGGGGAGACTTGGCTCCTACGAGCAGTACTTC. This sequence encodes CASSRGRLGSYEQYF.

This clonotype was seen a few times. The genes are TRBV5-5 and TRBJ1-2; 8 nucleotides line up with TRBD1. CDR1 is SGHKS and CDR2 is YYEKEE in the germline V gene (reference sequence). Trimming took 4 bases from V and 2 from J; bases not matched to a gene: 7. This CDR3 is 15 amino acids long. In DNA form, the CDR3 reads TGTGCCAGCAGCCGACGGACAGGGATAAACTATGGCTACACCTTC. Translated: CASSRRTGINYGYTF.

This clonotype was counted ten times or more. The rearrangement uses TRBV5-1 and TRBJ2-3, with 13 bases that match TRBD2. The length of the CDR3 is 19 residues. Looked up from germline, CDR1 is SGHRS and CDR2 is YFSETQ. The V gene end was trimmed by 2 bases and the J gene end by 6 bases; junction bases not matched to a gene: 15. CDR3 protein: CASSFFVRGLAGPRDTQYF. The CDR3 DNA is TGCGCCAGCAGCTTTTTCGTTAGGGGACTAGCGGGACCGCGGGATACGCAGTATTTT.

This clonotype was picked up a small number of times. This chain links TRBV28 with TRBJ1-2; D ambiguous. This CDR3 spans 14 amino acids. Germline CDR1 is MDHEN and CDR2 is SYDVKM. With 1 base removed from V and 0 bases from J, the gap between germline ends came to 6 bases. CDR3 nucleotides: TGTGCCAGCAGTTTATCATGGGCTAACTATGGCTACACCTTC. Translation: CASSLSWANYGYTF.

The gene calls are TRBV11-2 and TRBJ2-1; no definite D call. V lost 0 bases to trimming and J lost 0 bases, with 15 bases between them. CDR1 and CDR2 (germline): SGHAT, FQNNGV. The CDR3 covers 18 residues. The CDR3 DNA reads TGTGCCAGCAGCTTAGATCGTGGGCAGCGATTCTCCTACAATGAGCAGTTCTTC. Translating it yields CASSLDRGQRFSYNEQFF.

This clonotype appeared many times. The CDR3, as DNA: TGCGCCAGCAGCCAAGTAAGGGGGACTGAAGCTTTCTTT. Protein: CASSQVRGTEAFF. The V and J genes are TRBV4-1 and TRBJ1-1, with a possible D match to TRBD1 (6 bases). V dropped 1 base and J dropped 5 bases, with 8 bases sitting between them. Germline lookup yields CDR1 MGHRA and CDR2 YSYEKL. This CDR3 comprises 13 residues.

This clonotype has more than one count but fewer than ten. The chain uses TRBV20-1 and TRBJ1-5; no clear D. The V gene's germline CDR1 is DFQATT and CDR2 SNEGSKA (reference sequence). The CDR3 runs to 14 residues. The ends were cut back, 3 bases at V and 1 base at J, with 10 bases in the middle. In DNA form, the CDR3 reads TGCAGTGCTAGGGGAGGGTTCAGCAATCAGCCCCAGCATTTT. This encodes CSARGGFSNQPQHF.

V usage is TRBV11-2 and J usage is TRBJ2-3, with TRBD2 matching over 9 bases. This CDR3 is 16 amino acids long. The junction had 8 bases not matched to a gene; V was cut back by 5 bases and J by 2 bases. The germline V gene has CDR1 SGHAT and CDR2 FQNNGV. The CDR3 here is CASSISGGPPTDTQYF. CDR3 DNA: TGTGCCAGCAGCATTAGCGGGGGTCCCCCCACAGATACGCAGTATTTT.

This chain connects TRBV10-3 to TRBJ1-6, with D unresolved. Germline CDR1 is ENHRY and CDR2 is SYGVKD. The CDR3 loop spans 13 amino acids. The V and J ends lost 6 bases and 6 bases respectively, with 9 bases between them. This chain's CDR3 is CAISPNSNSPLHF. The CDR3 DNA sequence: TGTGCCATCAGCCCTAACAGTAATTCACCCCTCCACTTT.

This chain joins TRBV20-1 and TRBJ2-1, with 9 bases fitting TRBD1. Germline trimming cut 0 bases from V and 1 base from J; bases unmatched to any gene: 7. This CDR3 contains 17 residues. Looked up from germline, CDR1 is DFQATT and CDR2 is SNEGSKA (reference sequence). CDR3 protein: CSARERFGTGSYNEQFF. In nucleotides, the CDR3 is TGCAGTGCTAGAGAAAGATTCGGGACAGGGTCCTACAATGAGCAGTTCTTC.

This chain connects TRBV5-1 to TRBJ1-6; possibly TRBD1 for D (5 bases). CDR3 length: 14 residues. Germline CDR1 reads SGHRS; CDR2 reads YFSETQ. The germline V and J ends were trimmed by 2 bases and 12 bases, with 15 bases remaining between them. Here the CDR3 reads CASSFGRDLEPLHF. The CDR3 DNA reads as TGCGCCAGCAGCTTCGGTAGGGACCTCGAACCCCTCCACTTT.

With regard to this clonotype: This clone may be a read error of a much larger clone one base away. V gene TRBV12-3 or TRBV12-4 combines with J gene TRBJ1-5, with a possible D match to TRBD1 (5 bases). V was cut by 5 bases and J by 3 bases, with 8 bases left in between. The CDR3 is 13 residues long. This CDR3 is CASSRQINQPQHF. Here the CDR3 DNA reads TGTGCCAGCAGTAGACAGATCAATCAGCCCCAGCATTTT.

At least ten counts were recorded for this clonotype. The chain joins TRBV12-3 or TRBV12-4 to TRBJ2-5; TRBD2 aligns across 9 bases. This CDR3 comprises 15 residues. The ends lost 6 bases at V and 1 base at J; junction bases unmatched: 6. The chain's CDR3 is CASSLRRGGQETQYF. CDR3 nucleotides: TGTGCCAGCAGCCTGCGGCGGGGGGGCCAAGAGACCCAGTACTTC.

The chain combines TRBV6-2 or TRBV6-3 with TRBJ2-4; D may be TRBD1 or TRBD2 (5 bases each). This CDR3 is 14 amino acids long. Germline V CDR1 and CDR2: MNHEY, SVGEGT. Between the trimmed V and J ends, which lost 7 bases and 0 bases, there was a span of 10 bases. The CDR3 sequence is CASTGPIAKNIQYF. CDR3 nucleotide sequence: TGTGCCAGCACGGGACCGATAGCCAAAAACATTCAGTACTTC.

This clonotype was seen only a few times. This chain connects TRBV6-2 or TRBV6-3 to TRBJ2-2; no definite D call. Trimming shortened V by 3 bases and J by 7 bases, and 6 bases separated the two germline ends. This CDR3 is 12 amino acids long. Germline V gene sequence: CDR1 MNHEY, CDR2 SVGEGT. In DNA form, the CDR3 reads TGTGCCAGCAGTTATCTGGTCGGGGAGCTGTTTTTT. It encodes CASSYLVGELFF.

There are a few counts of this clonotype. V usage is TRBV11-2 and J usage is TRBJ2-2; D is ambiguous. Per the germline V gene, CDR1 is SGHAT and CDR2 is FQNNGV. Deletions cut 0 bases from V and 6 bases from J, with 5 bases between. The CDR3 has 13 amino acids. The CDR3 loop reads CASSLESSGELFF. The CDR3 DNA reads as TGTGCCAGCAGCTTAGAGTCTTCCGGGGAGCTGTTTTTT.

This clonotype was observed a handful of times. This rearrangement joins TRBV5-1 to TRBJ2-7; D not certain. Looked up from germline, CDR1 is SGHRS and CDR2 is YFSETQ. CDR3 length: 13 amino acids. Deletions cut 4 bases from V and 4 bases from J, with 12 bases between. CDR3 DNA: TGCGCCAGCAGCACCTCACAAACTTACGAGCAGTACTTC. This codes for CASSTSQTYEQYF. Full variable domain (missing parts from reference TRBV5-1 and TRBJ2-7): KAGVTQTPRYLIKTRGQQVTLSCSPISGHRSVSWYQQTPGQGLQFLFEYFSETQRNKGNFPGRFSGRQFSNSRSEMNVSTLELGDSALYLCASSTSQTYEQYFGPGTRLTVT.

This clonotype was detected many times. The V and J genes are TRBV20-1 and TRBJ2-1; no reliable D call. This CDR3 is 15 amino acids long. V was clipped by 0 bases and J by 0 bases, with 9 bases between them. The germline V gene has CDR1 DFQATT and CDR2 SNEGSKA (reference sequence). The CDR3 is CSARDLVGSYNEQFF. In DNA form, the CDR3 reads TGCAGTGCTAGAGATCTAGTTGGCTCCTACAATGAGCAGTTCTTC.

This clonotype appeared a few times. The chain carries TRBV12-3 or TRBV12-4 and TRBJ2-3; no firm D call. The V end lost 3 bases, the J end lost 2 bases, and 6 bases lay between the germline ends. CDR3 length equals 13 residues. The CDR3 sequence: CASSFVATDTQYF. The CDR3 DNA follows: TGTGCCAGCAGTTTCGTAGCCACAGATACGCAGTATTTT.

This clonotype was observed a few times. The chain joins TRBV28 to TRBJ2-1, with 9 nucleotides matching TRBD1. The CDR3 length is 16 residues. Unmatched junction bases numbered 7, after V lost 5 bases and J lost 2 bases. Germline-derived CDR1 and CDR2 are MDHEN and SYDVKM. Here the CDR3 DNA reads TGTGCCAGCAGTGCCAACAGGGGGCGCACCTACAATGAGCAGTTCTTC. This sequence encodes CASSANRGRTYNEQFF.

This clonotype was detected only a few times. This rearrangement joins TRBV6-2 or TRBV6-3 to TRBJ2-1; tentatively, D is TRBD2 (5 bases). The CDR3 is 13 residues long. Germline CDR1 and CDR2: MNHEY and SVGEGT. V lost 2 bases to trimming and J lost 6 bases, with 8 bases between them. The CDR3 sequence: CASSYQRPNEQFF. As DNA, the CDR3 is TGTGCCAGCAGTTACCAGCGGCCCAATGAGCAGTTCTTC.

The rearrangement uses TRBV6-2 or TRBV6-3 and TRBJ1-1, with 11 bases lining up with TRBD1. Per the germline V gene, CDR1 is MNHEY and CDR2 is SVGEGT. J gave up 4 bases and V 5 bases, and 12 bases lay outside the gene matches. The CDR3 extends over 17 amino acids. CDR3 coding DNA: TGTGCCAGCAGTCCCTGGACAGGGGGCGCATCGGGCACTGAAGCTTTCTTT. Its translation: CASSPWTGGASGTEAFF.

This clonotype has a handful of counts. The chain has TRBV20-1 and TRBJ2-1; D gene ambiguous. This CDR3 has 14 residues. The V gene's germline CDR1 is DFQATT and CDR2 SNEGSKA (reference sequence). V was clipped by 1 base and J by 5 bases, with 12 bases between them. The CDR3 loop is CSARAGYENNEQFF. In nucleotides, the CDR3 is TGCAGTGCTAGAGCTGGGTACGAAAACAATGAGCAGTTCTTC.

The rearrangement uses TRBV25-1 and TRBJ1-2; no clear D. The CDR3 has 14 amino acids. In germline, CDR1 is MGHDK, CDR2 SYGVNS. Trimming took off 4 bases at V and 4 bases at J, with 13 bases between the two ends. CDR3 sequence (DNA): TGTGCCAGCAGTGCGGCAGGCCCGTTCTATGGCTACACCTTC. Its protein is CASSAAGPFYGYTF.